These 12 T cell receptor beta chains originate from one sample sequenced in a study of cytomegalovirus exposure and HLA in healthy donors. The PCR was carried out with 60 Vbeta primers and 13 Jbeta primers. Produced via immunoSEQ multiplex PCR; TCRdb's table is partial and in-frame only. The table includes about 250,000 clones, about 66% detected once. The specimen sequenced was PBMCs. These receptors were collected from a female donor in good health and CMV-seronegative.

The chain has TRBV11-3 and TRBJ2-1, with 10 nucleotides matching TRBD2. V lost 1 base and J lost 7; bases outside the gene matches: 1. The CDR3 contains 14 residues. The germline V gene has CDR1 SGHNT and CDR2 YENEEA. The CDR3 loop reads CASSLVLAGNEQFF. The CDR3 DNA sequence: TGTGCCAGCAGCTTAGTACTAGCGGGGAATGAGCAGTTCTTC.

This chain joins TRBV10-3 and TRBJ2-1, with 7 bases that match TRBD2. Germline V gives CDR1 ENHRY, CDR2 SYGVKD. The CDR3 loop spans 17 amino acids. Trimming cost V 3 bases and J 5 bases; bases outside gene matches: 13. CDR3 bases: TGTGCCATCAGTGAACGAGTGAGCGGGAAGTGGGACAATGAGCAGTTCTTC. Translation gives CAISERVSGKWDNEQFF.

This clone appeared a few times. The chain has TRBV28 and TRBJ2-7; possibly TRBD2 for D (6 bases). Germline loops: CDR1 MDHEN, CDR2 SYDVKM. The CDR3 contains 12 residues. Trimming left V 10 bases short and J 7 bases short, with 17 bases between. CDR3 bases: TGTGCCACGACCTCCACCCGGGGGGAGCAGTACTTC. It encodes CATTSTRGEQYF.

The chain links TRBV28 to TRBJ1-1; 7 bases agree with TRBD1. The CDR3 contains 14 residues. Germline CDR1 and CDR2: MDHEN and SYDVKM. The V and J ends lost 2 bases and 1 base, in that order; junction bases with no gene match: 1. Written as DNA, the CDR3 is TGTGCCAGCAGTTTACGGGACAGGAACACTGAAGCTTTCTTT. It codes for CASSLRDRNTEAFF.

On this clone itself: Sequence at one end of the junction differs from germline and may be a read error. J is TRBJ2-3 and V is TRBV7-9, with TRBD2 matching over 10 bases. CDR1 is SEHNR, CDR2 FQNEAQ, per germline (reference sequence). CDR3 length: 15 residues. The CDR3 region has the DNA TGTTCCAGCAGCTTGTCTAGCGGGAGTTCGAATACGCAGTATTTT. Residues: CSSSLSSGSSNTQYF.

This chain uses TRBV13 with TRBJ2-3; D ambiguous. Germline lookup yields CDR1 PRHDT and CDR2 FYEKMQ (reference sequence). This CDR3 has 14 residues. V lost 5 bases and J lost 4, with 13 bases in between. The CDR3 spells CASSPPGGSDTQYF. CDR3 sequence (DNA): TGTGCCAGCAGCCCACCGGGTGGGTCAGATACGCAGTATTTT.

The chain recombines TRBV4-2 with TRBJ2-2; 7 bases fit TRBD2. V dropped 1 base and J dropped 3; count of bases not matched to a gene: 11. Germline CDR1 LGHNA, CDR2 YNFKEQ. The CDR3 is 18 residues long. DNA for the CDR3: TGTGCCAGCAGCCAAGTCGGGCGGGAGAGCGTGTACACCGGGGAGCTGTTTTTT. Protein sequence: CASSQVGRESVYTGELFF.

The chain links TRBV5-8 to TRBJ1-1, with TRBD1 as a possible D gene (5 bases). The CDR3 sequence is 12 residues long. The V end lost 7 bases, the J end lost 5 bases, and 12 bases lay between the germline ends. The V gene's germline CDR1 is SGHTS and CDR2 YDEGEE. CDR3 protein: CASQQDRTEAFF. For the CDR3, the DNA is TGTGCCAGCCAACAGGATCGGACTGAAGCTTTCTTT. The full variable domain, in which reference TRBV5-8 and TRBJ1-1 provide the parts outside the CDR3, is EAGVTQSPTHLIKTRGQQATLRCSPISGHTSVYWYQQALGLGLQFLLWYDEGEERNRGNFPPRFSGRQFPNYSSELNVNALELEDSALYLCASQQDRTEAFFGQGTRLTVV.

V usage is TRBV5-4 and J usage is TRBJ2-7, with 7 bases that match TRBD1. Germline assignment: CDR1 SGHNT and CDR2 YYREEE (reference sequence). V lost 4 bases, J lost 1 base, and 8 bases stayed unmatched. CDR3 length: 15 residues. CDR3 DNA: TGTGCCAGCAGCCTAGACAGGGCGGTATCCTACGAGCAGTACTTC. It specifies CASSLDRAVSYEQYF.

The V call is TRBV4-1, the J call TRBJ1-2, with 7 bases aligning to TRBD1. This CDR3 region has 17 residues. Per the germline V gene, CDR1 is MGHRA and CDR2 is YSYEKL. The V and J ends lost 1 base and 4 bases, in that order; junction bases with no gene match: 12. CDR3 amino acids: CASSQVGEGAVTYGYTF. The CDR3 region has the DNA TGCGCCAGCAGCCAAGTCGGAGAGGGGGCGGTGACCTATGGCTACACCTTC.

In this sample, this clone turned up a few times. The chain combines TRBV14 with TRBJ1-2, with 9 bases identical to TRBD1. With V trimmed by 4 bases and J by 7 bases, 10 bases remained unmatched. This CDR3 spans 15 amino acids. Per the germline V gene, CDR1 is SGHDN and CDR2 is FVKESK. The CDR3 region has the DNA TGTGCCAGCAGCCCAGTTTCGGGACAGGGACGTGGCTACACCTTC. Its translation is CASSPVSGQGRGYTF.

V and J are TRBV27 and TRBJ2-2; no reliable D call. CDR1 is MNHEY and CDR2 is SMNVEV in the germline V gene (reference sequence). V was pared by 0 bases and J by 1 base, with 15 bases between. The CDR3 covers 18 residues. In nucleotides, the CDR3 is TGTGCCAGCAGTTTATCGTCACTTTCGGGTTTGAACACCGGGGAGCTGTTTTTT. It codes for CASSLSSLSGLNTGELFF.